Listed here are 4 T cell receptor beta chains from one sample, sequenced in a study of blood T cell repertoires in COVID-19. Here immunoSEQ multiplex PCR was the method, and the copy in TCRdb shows in-frame clones only, minus some. This table holds approximately 100,000 clones, 70% to 85% found once. Source material: peripheral blood. The source of these receptors is a woman older than 75 with active or convalescent COVID-19.

The rearrangement links TRBV5-1 to TRBJ1-1; a possible D gene is TRBD1 (6 bases). Germline V gene lookup returns CDR1 SGHRS and CDR2 YFSETQ. This CDR3 comprises 15 residues. The V end was cut by 1 base, the J end by 4 bases, with 14 bases between. DNA of the CDR3: TGCGCCAGCAGCTTGAAACCAGGGGCGACCACTGAAGCTTTCTTT. It encodes CASSLKPGATTEAFF. Supplemented by reference TRBV5-1 and TRBJ1-1, the full variable domain reads KAGVTQTPRYLIKTRGQQVTLSCSPISGHRSVSWYQQTPGQGLQFLFEYFSETQRNKGNFPGRFSGRQFSNSRSEMNVSTLELGDSALYLCASSLKPGATTEAFFGQGTRLTVV.

The chain combines TRBV27 with TRBJ2-7, with 13 bases that match TRBD2. The germline CDR1 and CDR2 sequences are MNHEY and SMNVEV (reference sequence). The CDR3 is 13 residues long. CDR3 sequence reads: CASGLAGAYEQYF. The CDR3 coding sequence is TGTGCATCTGGACTAGCGGGGGCCTACGAGCAGTACTTC.

The chain joins TRBV5-4 to TRBJ2-3; D possibly corresponds to TRBD2 (5 bases). CDR1 is SGHNT and CDR2 is YYREEE in the germline V gene (reference sequence). V gave up 2 bases and J gave up 4 bases, with 17 bases separating them. This CDR3 has 16 amino acids. As DNA, the CDR3 is TGTGCCAGCAGCTTACTAGGACCTCAAGGCCCAGATACGCAGTATTTT. Its protein product is CASSLLGPQGPDTQYF.

The V call is TRBV28, the J call TRBJ1-5; possible D gene TRBD1, 5 bases. With 4 bases removed from V and 11 bases from J, the gap between germline ends came to 9 bases. In germline, CDR1 is MDHEN, CDR2 SYDVKM. This CDR3 is 11 amino acids long. For the CDR3, the DNA is TGTGCCAGCAGTTACTCAGGGTCCCAGCATTTT. Protein sequence: CASSYSGSQHF.